This T cell receptor beta chain was sequenced for a study of Ad26.COV2.S vaccination and SARS-CoV-2 variants. At the level of the study: Ad26.COV2.S was injected intramuscularly once or twice, 56 days apart.

Germline V gene sequence: CDR1 SGHRS, CDR2 YFSETQ. The CDR3 has 14 amino acids. V was cut by 2 bases and J by 5 bases, with 13 bases left in between. Treatment in this sample: around 19 received Ad26.COV2.S at low or high dose, single or two shots; about 5 received placebo; per-sample allocation not given. After the first vaccine or placebo injection, samples were drawn on day 63. Immunization relied on an Ad26 vector, which expressed Wuhan-strain SARS-CoV-2 spike. Whole-study findings and limits: Higher spike-specific TCR breadth was found in vaccine recipients than in placebo recipients. TCR breadth and depth estimates may have understated total T cell responses.

Libraries were prepared by immunoSEQ multiplex PCR; TCRdb keeps only in-frame clonotypes and omits some of them. In the table there are about half a million clones, 70% to 90% of which are singletons. Regarding this clone: Its specificity is unknown.

The source was peripheral blood, collected in a trial of Ad26.COV2.S vaccine versus placebo. The chain combines TRBV5-1 with TRBJ2-5; D may be TRBD2 (5 bases). The sequence was collected from a person aged 18-65 years who received the Ad26.COV2.S COVID-19 vaccine or a placebo. The CDR3 DNA reads TGCGCCAGCAGCTTAGAGGGAATCAGGGAGACCCAGTACTTC. Its translation: CASSLEGIRETQYF.